A selection of T cell receptor beta chains follows, all from one sample in a study of blood T cells in healthy people across ages. TCRdb called the 5' RACE reads again in MiXCR, with one record for every CDR3 protein. Here the sample spans about 1.7 million distinct CDR3 sequences, 25% to 30% being singletons. Sequencing was carried out using blood. These receptors came from a young woman in good health. The conserved cysteine and the conserved F or W are not part of the CDR3 here.

TRBV10-3,AAQGNDEQY
TRBV7-2,ASSLEAGLSTDTQY
TRBV7-6,ASSLRVTDQETQY
TRBV7-2,ASSSTRRLNEKLF
TRBV5-1,ASSLVGLAGIRVYNEQF
TRBV6-6,ASSYSTGTGSQPQH
TRBV2,ASSVGSGRSAEQF
TRBV5-1,ASSPVGAGAQSGANVLT
TRBV7-8,ASSLREGLSYEQY
TRBV6-2/TRBV6-3,ASSFGTGRERDTQY
TRBV28,ASSFPDASYEQY
TRBV7-9,ATRGLAVEDTQY
TRBV6-5,ASGRSTDTQY
TRBV7-2,ASSPRSPSGTVQF
TRBV11-3,ASSLAERKNIQY
TRBV20-1,SAAAISSGNTIY
TRBV3-1,ASSQIGYNEQF
TRBV7-9,ASSPGSSGYNEQF
TRBV7-3,ASNSGTSGGADTQY
TRBV20-1,SASSLAGYPNEQF
TRBV5-1,ASSLGRGPNYGYT
TRBV12-3/TRBV12-4,ASRLSSAGSYNEQF
TRBV11-2,ASSLRGWDTLNSPLH
TRBV5-1,ASSLARGVLYGYT
TRBV12-3/TRBV12-4,ASSFGQGGADTQY
TRBV9,ASSLQGTSGRANEQF
TRBV20-1,SARDVQGAGEKLF
TRBV20-1,SARDYVNNEQF
TRBV12-3/TRBV12-4,TSSTLTGGSTDTQY
TRBV20-1,SARTGTGSQPQH
TRBV5-1,ASSMGTSENEQF
TRBV10-3,AISDRGISYEQY